These 10 T cell receptor beta chains were all obtained from the same sample, sequenced in a study of T cell responses to AZD1222 COVID-19 vaccine. Clones were sequenced by immunoSEQ multiplex PCR, and TCRdb holds only the in-frame ones, with some missing. The sample consists of roughly 130,000 clones, 80% to 95% of them appearing once. Sequencing was performed on peripheral blood, taken 28 days after the second AZD1222 dose. Source of these receptors: an adult who received the AZD1222 COVID-19 vaccine.

This chain uses TRBV9 with TRBJ2-5, with 9 bases that match TRBD1. This CDR3 region has 15 residues. With 3 bases clipped from V and 5 bases from J, the junction kept 8 bases outside the gene matches. CDR1 SGDLS and CDR2 YYNGEE come from the germline V gene. In nucleotides, the CDR3 is TGTGCCAGCAGCGCACAGGGGGCCTGGGGGGAGACCCAGTACTTC. Translated: CASSAQGAWGETQYF.

The V gene is TRBV6-5, the J gene TRBJ2-7, with D tentatively TRBD1 or TRBD2 (5 bases each). CDR1 is MNHEY and CDR2 is SVGAGI in the germline V gene. V was cut by 2 bases and J by 2 bases, with 10 bases left in between. The CDR3 consists of 14 residues. CDR3 protein: CASSYGRGPYEQYF. CDR3 in DNA: TGTGCCAGCAGTTACGGCCGGGGACCCTACGAGCAGTACTTC.

This clone was seen once. CDR3 loop: CASSFDRITGELFF. The CDR3 nucleotides are TGTGCCAGTAGTTTCGACAGAATAACCGGGGAGCTGTTTTTT. The chain has TRBV19 and TRBJ2-2; D possibly corresponds to TRBD1 (5 bases). Germline CDR1 reads LNHDA; CDR2 reads SQIVND (reference sequence). Trimming pared 5 bases from V and 5 bases from J, leaving 12 bases between. The CDR3 consists of 14 residues.

The rearrangement links TRBV7-2 to TRBJ1-5; unclear D gene. Trimming stripped 5 bases from V and 5 bases from J, with 7 bases between. This CDR3 is built from 12 residues. The germline V gene has CDR1 SGHTA and CDR2 FQGNSA. The chain's CDR3 is CASSPRDQPQHF. The CDR3 DNA reads TGTGCCAGCAGCCCGCGAGATCAGCCCCAGCATTTT. Full variable domain (missing parts from reference TRBV7-2 and TRBJ1-5): GAGVSQSPSNKVTEKGKDVELRCDPISGHTALYWYRQSLGQGLEFLIYFQGNSAPDKSGLPSDRFSAERTGGSVSTLTIQRTQQEDSAVYLCASSPRDQPQHFGDGTRLSIL.

This chain uses TRBV28 with TRBJ1-6, with 8 positions matching TRBD1. The germline gives CDR1 MDHEN, CDR2 SYDVKM. The CDR3 has 15 amino acids. V dropped 8 bases and J dropped 9; count of bases not matched to a gene: 12. CDR3 in amino acids: CASAAPDRDSSPLHF. CDR3 coding DNA: TGTGCCAGCGCCGCCCCGGACAGGGACAGTTCACCCCTCCACTTT. Full variable domain (missing parts from reference TRBV28 and TRBJ1-6): DVKVTQSSRYLVKRTGEKVFLECVQDMDHENMFWYRQDPGLGLRLIYFSYDVKMKEKGDIPEGYSVSREKKERFSLILESASTNQTSMYLCASAAPDRDSSPLHFGNGTRLTVT.

The J gene is TRBJ1-6, the V gene TRBV28, with D tentatively TRBD1 (5 bases). This CDR3 is 16 amino acids long. Germline lookup yields CDR1 MDHEN and CDR2 SYDVKM. Trimming shortened V by 6 bases and J by 8 bases, and 20 bases separated the two germline ends. The CDR3 sequence is CASRNPGRATDSPLHF. CDR3 DNA: TGTGCCAGCAGAAACCCAGGGAGAGCGACGGATTCACCCCTCCACTTT.

The chain recombines TRBV7-8 with TRBJ1-6, with a tentative D call TRBD1 (6 bases). CDR3 size: 16 residues. Looked up from germline, CDR1 is SGHVS and CDR2 is FQNEAQ. Trimming took off 3 bases at V and 0 bases at J, with 9 bases between the two ends. CDR3 amino acids: CASSFLDSSYNSPLHF. In nucleotides, the CDR3 is TGTGCCAGCAGCTTTTTGGACAGCTCCTATAATTCACCCCTCCACTTT.

The V call is TRBV4-1, the J call TRBJ1-2; no firm D call. There are 13 residues in the CDR3. V lost 2 bases and J lost 7, with 11 bases in between. CDR1 and CDR2 (germline): MGHRA, YSYEKL. This CDR3 is CASSQTAGSGYTF. The CDR3 DNA reads as TGCGCCAGCAGCCAAACCGCGGGAAGTGGCTACACCTTC.

The V gene is TRBV6-5, the J gene TRBJ1-2, with D possibly matching TRBD1 (6 bases). Germline CDR1 and CDR2: MNHEY and SVGAGI. This CDR3 region has 14 residues. Trimming took off 3 bases at V and 5 bases at J, with 13 bases between the two ends. CDR3 in DNA: TGTGCCAGCAGTTATTCACAGGGAATTTATGGCTACACCTTC. It encodes CASSYSQGIYGYTF.

The chain has TRBV29-1 and TRBJ2-1; D not resolved. Germline-derived CDR1 and CDR2 are SQVTM and ANQGSEA. The germline V and J ends were trimmed by 0 bases and 9 bases, with 15 bases remaining between them. The CDR3 has 14 residues. This CDR3 reads CSVEDLDDRFEQFF. CDR3 coding DNA: TGCAGCGTTGAAGATTTGGATGACCGGTTTGAGCAGTTCTTC.